Each of the 10 T cell receptor beta chains below was sequenced from the same sample in a study of response to subunit inactivated influenza vaccine. TCRdb recomputed calls from the RT-PCR reads with MiXCR, one row per CDR3 protein. The table lists fewer than 800,000 distinct CDR3 sequences, approximately 14% of them singletons, with under 14% in the top ten. The source material was PBMCs from blood, sampled 11 to 12 days after vaccination. These receptors all stem from a man in his fifties or sixties who received an inactivated influenza vaccine.

V is TRBV23-1 and J is TRBJ1-5, with 8 nucleotides matching TRBD1. TRBV23-1 has ORF status, its function being uncertain. V gave up 4 bases and J gave up 5 bases; unmatched junction bases: 4. The length of the CDR3 is 14 residues. The DNA of the CDR3 is TGCGCCAGCAGTCCGAGGACAGGGTATCAGCCCCAGCATTTT. Translating gives CASSPRTGYQPQHF.

This clonotype has more than one count but fewer than ten. The rearrangement joins TRBV9 to TRBJ1-2; D is unclear. The length of the CDR3 is 14 residues. V lost 0 bases to trimming and J lost 4 bases, with 10 bases between them. CDR1 is SGDLS, CDR2 YYNGEE, per germline. The CDR3, as DNA: TGTGCCAGCAGCGTAGCCCAGGATGTCTATGGCTACACCTTC. Protein product: CASSVAQDVYGYTF.

This clonotype was observed at least ten times. The rearrangement links TRBV12-3 or TRBV12-4 to TRBJ2-7, with TRBD1 identical over 8 bases. V trimming: 3 bases; J trimming: 3 bases; junction bases outside the gene matches: 4. This CDR3 is 14 amino acids long. The CDR3 here is CASSLSGQGYEQYF. The CDR3 DNA sequence: TGTGCCAGCAGTTTGAGTGGACAGGGCTACGAGCAGTACTTC.

Ten or more counts support this clonotype. The chain joins TRBV14 to TRBJ2-5, with D hard to call. V gave up 4 bases and J gave up 5 bases, with 11 bases separating them. The CDR3 extends over 13 amino acids. CDR1 is SGHDN, CDR2 FVKESK, per germline. The CDR3 DNA is TGTGCCAGCAGCCGCAACCCTGGGGAGACCCAGTACTTC. The encoded protein is CASSRNPGETQYF.

The chain has TRBV29-1 and TRBJ2-4; D could derive from TRBD1 or TRBD2 (5 bases each). V lost 4 bases to trimming and J lost 16 bases, with 23 bases between them. Per the germline V gene, CDR1 is SQVTM and CDR2 is ANQGSEA. The CDR3 covers 13 residues. The DNA of the CDR3 is TGCAGCGTTGGACTACGGTTCCGGGACGTCTATTACTTC. As protein: CSVGLRFRDVYYF.

A few counts support this clonotype. This sequence joins TRBV28 and TRBJ2-7; 10 nucleotides line up with TRBD1. Germline CDR1 MDHEN, CDR2 SYDVKM. The CDR3 has 14 residues. V lost 4 bases and J lost 5; bases outside the gene matches: 5. CDR3 loop: CASSSGQGIDEQYF. CDR3 coding DNA: TGTGCCAGCAGTTCGGGACAGGGGATCGACGAGCAGTACTTC. The entire variable domain, with the rest obtained from reference TRBV28 and TRBJ2-7, is as follows: DVKVTQSSRYLVKRTGEKVFLECVQDMDHENMFWYRQDPGLGLRLIYFSYDVKMKEKGDIPEGYSVSREKKERFSLILESASTNQTSMYLCASSSGQGIDEQYFGPGTRLTVT.

This clonotype has only a few counts. The chain links TRBV28 to TRBJ2-2; unclear D gene. V lost 3 bases, J lost 0 bases, and 11 bases lay in between. Germline V CDR1 and CDR2: MDHEN, SYDVKM. The CDR3 sequence is 16 residues long. The DNA for the CDR3 is TGTGCCAGCAGTTTCCCATGGACGGCGAACACCGGGGAGCTGTTTTTT. Amino acids: CASSFPWTANTGELFF. Complete variable domain (other parts from reference TRBV28 and TRBJ2-2): DVKVTQSSRYLVKRTGEKVFLECVQDMDHENMFWYRQDPGLGLRLIYFSYDVKMKEKGDIPEGYSVSREKKERFSLILESASTNQTSMYLCASSFPWTANTGELFFGEGSRLTVL.

The CDR3 DNA reads as TGTGCCAGCGCCCGGCCAGGGAATTCACCCCTCCACTTT. Translating gives CASARPGNSPLHF. The chain is built from TRBV6-1 and TRBJ1-6, with D perhaps TRBD1 (5 bases). The length of the CDR3 is 13 residues. V was trimmed by 8 bases and J by 7 bases, leaving 12 bases between them. CDR1 and CDR2 from the germline V gene are MNHNS and SASEGT.

This clonotype came up a few times. This rearrangement joins TRBV25-1 to TRBJ1-2; D perhaps matches TRBD1 (5 bases). Germline V CDR1 and CDR2: MGHDK, SYGVNS. The CDR3 loop spans 16 amino acids. V was cut by 1 base and J by 5 bases, with 17 bases left in between. In DNA form, the CDR3 reads TGTGCCAGCAGTGAATTAGGAGGCACAGGACCTTATGGCTACACCTTC. It codes for CASSELGGTGPYGYTF.

This clonotype was seen only a few times. The genes are TRBV2 and TRBJ1-3; D may be TRBD1 (5 bases). V was shortened by 1 base and J by 4 bases, with 8 bases between the two germline ends. The CDR3 is 14 amino acids. Germline V CDR1 and CDR2: SNHLY, FYNNEI. The DNA for the CDR3 is TGTGCCAGCAGTGAAGGCAGGGTGGGAAACACCATATATTTT. Its protein is CASSEGRVGNTIYF.